This TCR beta chain was identified during a study of human T cells and chemical hapten exposure. The sample's time point: patch test 2, 6 weeks after DPC sensitization. Treatment of the sample: therapeutic diphenylcyclopropenone sensitization with weekly scalp DPC. TCRdb fed the RACE reads into MiXCR, producing one record per CDR3 protein. The data hold approximately 75,000 distinct CDR3 sequences, with roughly 8.5% observed a single time. This clonotype has ten or more counts. This CDR3 comprises 12 residues. CDR1 SGHVS and CDR2 FNYEAQ come from the germline V gene. The ends were cut back, 5 bases at V and 15 bases at J, with 16 bases in the middle.

The sequence derives from a woman aged 50 to 60 with alopecia areata. Some clones in this sample may be carry-over from other donors' samples. Sequenced here: whole blood, sampled in connection with sensitization to the hapten diphenylcyclopropenone (DPC). V usage is TRBV7-6 and J usage is TRBJ1-4; D possibly corresponds to TRBD1 (6 bases). For the CDR3, the DNA is TGTGCCAGCAGCCGCCACAGGGAGAGGTTGTTTTTT. Its protein product is CASSRHRERLFF.